This passage covers 27 T cell receptor beta chains from one sample sequenced in a study of blood T cell repertoires in COVID-19. Using immunoSEQ multiplex PCR, the repertoire was profiled, and TCRdb retains in-frame clones only, with some absent. This table has over 150,000 clones, roughly four fifths appearing once. Sequenced material: peripheral blood. Receptor source: a woman aged 80 or over with acute or convalescent COVID-19.

The V gene is TRBV9, the J gene TRBJ1-1; D uncertain. This CDR3 has 15 amino acids. Trimming left V 4 bases short and J 5 bases short, with 18 bases between. Germline CDR1 is SGDLS and CDR2 is YYNGEE. CDR3 nucleotides: TGTGCCAGCAGCCCTACGGGAGGTTCGGGGACTGAAGCTTTCTTT. It encodes CASSPTGGSGTEAFF.

This rearrangement joins TRBV5-1 to TRBJ1-4, with D unclear. V lost 2 bases and J lost 3, with 14 bases in between. Germline-derived CDR1 and CDR2 are SGHRS and YFSETQ. This CDR3 comprises 16 residues. For the CDR3, the DNA is TGCGCCAGCAGCTTTGGAGCGGGCGGATCTAATGAAAAACTGTTTTTT. Its protein product is CASSFGAGGSNEKLFF.

J is TRBJ1-5 and V is TRBV5-6; D is possibly TRBD1 (6 bases). Germline values: CDR1 SGHDT, CDR2 YYEEEE. CDR3 length: 16 residues. V lost 2 bases to trimming and J lost 2 bases, with 14 bases between them. Here the CDR3 DNA reads TGTGCCAGCAGCTTTAGAGGGGGGGTTGGCAATCAGCCCCAGCATTTT. Translating gives CASSFRGGVGNQPQHF.

This clone appeared once. The rearrangement uses TRBV3-1 (or the pseudogene TRBV3-2) and TRBJ2-5, with 11 bases aligning to TRBD2. Germline values: CDR1 LGHDT, CDR2 YNNKEL (reference sequence). The junction had 9 bases not matched to a gene; V was cut back by 1 base and J by 5 bases. This CDR3 has 17 residues. CDR3 protein: CASSQGLAGPFRETQYF. DNA of the CDR3: TGTGCCAGCAGCCAAGGACTAGCGGGGCCCTTTCGGGAGACCCAGTACTTC.

This clone was detected only a few times. This sequence joins TRBV30 and TRBJ2-1, with D perhaps TRBD2 (6 bases). Germline CDR1 GTSNPN, CDR2 SVGIG (reference sequence). V lost 3 bases to trimming and J lost 8 bases, with 17 bases between them. The CDR3 runs 14 residues. CDR3 amino acids: CAWRTSGRGHEQFF. CDR3 DNA sequence: TGTGCCTGGAGGACTAGTGGAAGAGGCCATGAGCAGTTCTTC.

Here the CDR3 reads CASSYSGEQFF. CDR3 in DNA: TGTGCCAGCAGTTACTCCGGGGAGCAGTTCTTC. V and J are TRBV6-5 and TRBJ2-1; no reliable D call. V was trimmed by 0 bases and J by 10 bases, leaving 4 bases between them. CDR3 length equals 11 residues. Germline CDR1 MNHEY, CDR2 SVGAGI.

V gene TRBV19 combines with J gene TRBJ1-5, with 7 bases lining up with TRBD1. V was clipped by 5 bases and J by 4 bases; unmatched bases: 14. Per the germline V gene, CDR1 is LNHDA and CDR2 is SQIVND (reference sequence). This CDR3 comprises 17 residues. The CDR3 is CASSPSSRTGANQPQHF. DNA for the CDR3: TGTGCCAGTAGTCCATCCTCAAGAACAGGGGCAAATCAGCCCCAGCATTTT.

The J gene is TRBJ2-7, the V gene TRBV5-4; 12 bases line up with TRBD1. V dropped 2 bases and J dropped 5; count of bases not matched to a gene: 2. The CDR3 sequence is 14 residues long. Germline values: CDR1 SGHNT, CDR2 YYREEE (reference sequence). CDR3 region: CASSFRDRGHEQYF. DNA for the CDR3: TGTGCCAGCAGCTTCCGGGACAGGGGGCACGAGCAGTACTTC.

The chain has TRBV19 and TRBJ2-3; 11 nucleotides align to TRBD2. CDR1 and CDR2 (germline): LNHDA, SQIVND (reference sequence). The CDR3 has 15 amino acids. V was clipped by 7 bases and J by 7 bases; unmatched bases: 10. CDR3: CASTHSGGARNTQYF. The DNA of the CDR3 is TGTGCCAGTACTCATAGCGGGGGGGCCCGAAATACGCAGTATTTT.

The chain recombines TRBV10-3 with TRBJ2-1; 14 nucleotides line up with TRBD2. The CDR3 loop spans 15 amino acids. V lost 3 bases, J lost 6 bases, and 1 base stayed unmatched. The germline V gene encodes CDR1 ENHRY and CDR2 SYGVKD. The CDR3 DNA follows: TGTGCCATCAGTGACGGACTAGCGGGAGGCAATGAGCAGTTCTTC. It codes for CAISDGLAGGNEQFF.

This sequence joins TRBV15 and TRBJ1-1; D ambiguous. V gave up 5 bases and J gave up 8 bases, with 18 bases separating them. The CDR3 loop spans 14 amino acids. Per the germline V gene, CDR1 is LNHNV and CDR2 is YYDKDF (reference sequence). The CDR3 DNA sequence: TGTGCCACCAGCGAAACACACGGAGCGTGGGAAGCTTTCTTT. Translated, it gives CATSETHGAWEAFF. Using reference TRBV15 and TRBJ1-1 for the parts outside the CDR3, the full variable domain is DAMVIQNPRYQVTQFGKPVTLSCSQTLNHNVMYWYQQKSSQAPKLLFHYYDKDFNNEADTPDNFQSRRPNTSFCFLDIRSPGLGDTAMYLCATSETHGAWEAFFGQGTRLTVV.

V and J are TRBV28 and TRBJ1-4; D gene uncertain. Trimming cost V 5 bases and J 8 bases, with 9 bases left between them. Per the germline V gene, CDR1 is MDHEN and CDR2 is SYDVKM. This CDR3 spans 12 amino acids. The CDR3 reads CASSPQVEKLFF. The CDR3 DNA is TGTGCCAGCAGTCCGCAGGTGGAAAAACTGTTTTTT. Full variable domain (missing parts from reference TRBV28 and TRBJ1-4): DVKVTQSSRYLVKRTGEKVFLECVQDMDHENMFWYRQDPGLGLRLIYFSYDVKMKEKGDIPEGYSVSREKKERFSLILESASTNQTSMYLCASSPQVEKLFFGSGTQLSVL.

The DNA of the CDR3 is TGTGCCAGCAGCCAAGATGAGGACAGGGGCTACATGAACACTGAAGCTTTCTTT. Its protein product is CASSQDEDRGYMNTEAFF. The rearrangement joins TRBV4-2 to TRBJ1-1, with 9 positions matching TRBD1. The CDR3 sequence is 18 residues long. The V segment lost 0 bases and the J segment 0 bases; nucleotides outside the gene matches: 8. CDR1 is LGHNA, CDR2 YNFKEQ, per germline.

The rearrangement links TRBV6-5 to TRBJ2-3; weak D call: TRBD2 (6 bases). This CDR3 has 14 residues. Trimming shortened V by 5 bases and J by 0 bases, and 9 bases separated the two germline ends. CDR1 is MNHEY and CDR2 is SVGAGI in the germline V gene. The CDR3: CASSRRDSTDTQYF. CDR3 bases: TGTGCCAGCAGTAGGCGGGACAGCACAGATACGCAGTATTTT.

This chain joins TRBV4-2 and TRBJ2-1; TRBD2 agrees at 14 bases. V dropped 0 bases and J dropped 9; count of bases not matched to a gene: 7. CDR3 size: 17 residues. Germline-derived CDR1 and CDR2 are LGHNA and YNFKEQ. The CDR3 spells CASSQEMTSGRASEQFF. CDR3 DNA sequence: TGTGCCAGCAGCCAAGAAATGACTAGCGGGAGGGCGAGTGAGCAGTTCTTC.

This rearrangement joins TRBV5-5 to TRBJ1-4, with a possible D match to TRBD1 (6 bases). The CDR3 is made up of 14 amino acids. Germline CDR1 SGHKS, CDR2 YYEKEE (reference sequence). V was shortened by 5 bases and J by 4 bases, with 12 bases between the two germline ends. CDR3 DNA sequence: TGTGCCAGCAGTCACGGACAGATTAATGAAAAACTGTTTTTT. This sequence encodes CASSHGQINEKLFF. Full variable domain (remainder filled in from reference TRBV5-5 and TRBJ1-4): DAGVTQSPTHLIKTRGQQVTLRCSPISGHKSVSWYQQVLGQGPQFIFQYYEKEERGRGNFPDRFSARQFPNYSSELNVNALLLGDSALYLCASSHGQINEKLFFGSGTQLSVL.

CDR3 nucleotides: TGTGCCAGTAGAATTGGACTAGCGGCTAGCACAGATACGCAGTATTTT. This encodes CASRIGLAASTDTQYF. The chain employs TRBV19 and TRBJ2-3; 10 bases align to TRBD2. CDR1 and CDR2 (germline): LNHDA, SQIVND (reference sequence). The V gene end was trimmed by 6 bases and the J gene end by 0 bases; junction bases not matched to a gene: 6. There are 16 residues in the CDR3. The complete variable domain, with remaining parts taken from reference TRBV19 and TRBJ2-3, reads DGGITQSPKYLFRKEGQNVTLSCEQNLNHDAMYWYRQDPGQGLRLIYYSQIVNDFQKGDIAEGYSVSREKKESFPLTVTSAQKNPTAFYLCASRIGLAASTDTQYFGPGTRLTVL.

CDR3 DNA sequence: TGTGCCAGCAGCCTAGGGGGTTCTGGAAACACCATATATTTT. This codes for CASSLGGSGNTIYF. The chain employs TRBV27 and TRBJ1-3, with D maybe TRBD1 (6 bases). The germline gives CDR1 MNHEY, CDR2 SMNVEV (reference sequence). Trimming pared 6 bases from V and 1 base from J, leaving 10 bases between. CDR3 size: 14 residues.

This chain joins TRBV6-1 and TRBJ2-1, with 12 bases fitting TRBD2. This CDR3 spans 15 amino acids. V shed 8 bases and J 4 bases; nucleotides not matched to a gene: 6. The germline gives CDR1 MNHNS, CDR2 SASEGT. CDR3 DNA sequence: TGTGCCAGCGTCGGACTAGCGGGAACTTACAATGAGCAGTTCTTC. Translation gives CASVGLAGTYNEQFF.

The chain recombines TRBV6-4 with TRBJ2-5, with TRBD2 as a possible D gene (6 bases). Looked up from germline, CDR1 is MRHNA and CDR2 is SNTAGT. Trimming stripped 5 bases from V and 5 bases from J, with 21 bases between. This CDR3 contains 16 residues. This CDR3 reads CASSRETQGTEETQYF. CDR3 DNA sequence: TGTGCCAGCAGTCGAGAGACCCAAGGGACTGAGGAGACCCAGTACTTC.

CDR3 residues: CASSLTGTRGYTF. The CDR3 DNA follows: TGTGCCAGCAGTCTCACAGGGACCCGCGGCTACACCTTC. V is TRBV6-6 and J is TRBJ1-2, with D possibly matching TRBD1 (6 bases). CDR1 and CDR2 (germline): MNHNY, SVGAGI (reference sequence). V shed 5 bases and J shed 8 bases, with 15 bases lying between them. The CDR3 consists of 13 residues.

This chain links TRBV5-8 with TRBJ1-1; TRBD1 matches 8 bases. After removal of 5 bases from V and 6 bases from J, the junction contained 6 bases not matched to a gene. The CDR3 extends over 13 amino acids. The germline V gene encodes CDR1 SGHTS and CDR2 YDEGEE. The chain's CDR3 is CASSSDRDAEAFF. For the CDR3, the DNA is TGTGCCAGCAGTTCGGACAGGGACGCTGAAGCTTTCTTT.

The V call is TRBV29-1, the J call TRBJ2-5, with TRBD2 matching over 12 bases. The CDR3 length is 16 residues. V was clipped by 3 bases and J by 4 bases; unmatched bases: 9. The germline V gene has CDR1 SQVTM and CDR2 ANQGSEA. As DNA, the CDR3 is TGCAGCGTTGAGCGGACTAGCGGGGTTTTGGCAGAGACCCAGTACTTC. It yields the protein CSVERTSGVLAETQYF.

The chain has TRBV2 and TRBJ2-6; TRBD1 aligns across 7 bases. Germline V gene data show CDR1 as SNHLY and CDR2 as FYNNEI. The CDR3 runs to 15 residues. V was pared by 0 bases and J by 10 bases, with 6 bases of the junction left unmatched. CDR3 loop: CASSEALQGVNVLTF. The CDR3 bases are TGTGCCAGCAGTGAAGCGCTTCAGGGGGTTAACGTCCTGACTTTC. Full variable domain (missing parts from reference TRBV2 and TRBJ2-6): EPEVTQTPSHQVTQMGQEVILRCVPISNHLYFYWYRQILGQKVEFLVSFYNNEISEKSEIFDDQFSVERPDGSNFTLKIRSTKLEDSAMYFCASSEALQGVNVLTFGAGSRLTVL.

This chain connects TRBV9 to TRBJ1-1; D unresolved. The CDR3 is made up of 15 amino acids. The germline V gene encodes CDR1 SGDLS and CDR2 YYNGEE. Deletions cut 0 bases from V and 0 bases from J, with 9 bases between. In nucleotides, the CDR3 is TGTGCCAGCAGCGTAGATGCGGCAATGAACACTGAAGCTTTCTTT. The encoded protein is CASSVDAAMNTEAFF.

The V gene is TRBV29-1, the J gene TRBJ2-5; the D is unclear. Germline CDR1 reads SQVTM; CDR2 reads ANQGSEA. V lost 6 bases and J 4 bases, leaving 18 bases between the germline ends. The length of the CDR3 is 14 residues. CDR3 residues: CSVSGSKGGETQYF. The CDR3 nucleotides read TGCAGCGTGTCCGGGTCAAAAGGCGGAGAGACCCAGTACTTC.

This clone was counted only a few times. The rearrangement links TRBV7-9 to TRBJ1-2, with TRBD1 matching over 10 bases. The CDR3 loop spans 14 amino acids. Trimming took 6 bases from V and 7 from J; bases not matched to a gene: 8. The germline V gene encodes CDR1 SEHNR and CDR2 FQNEAQ (reference sequence). As DNA, the CDR3 is TGTGCCAGCAGTTACGACAGGGGGCGAGGTGGCTACACCTTC. Translation: CASSYDRGRGGYTF.